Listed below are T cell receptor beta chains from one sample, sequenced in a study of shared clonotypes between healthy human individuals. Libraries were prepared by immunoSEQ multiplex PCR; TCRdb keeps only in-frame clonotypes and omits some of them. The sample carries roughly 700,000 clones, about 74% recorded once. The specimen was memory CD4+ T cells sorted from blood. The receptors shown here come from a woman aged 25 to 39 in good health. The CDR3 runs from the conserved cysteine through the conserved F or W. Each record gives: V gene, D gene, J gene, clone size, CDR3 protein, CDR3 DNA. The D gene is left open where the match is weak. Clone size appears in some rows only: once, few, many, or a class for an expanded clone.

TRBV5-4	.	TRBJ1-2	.	CASSGGQANYGYTF	TGTGCCAGCAGTGGGGGGCAGGCAAACTATGGCTACACCTTC
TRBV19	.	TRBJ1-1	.	CASGAAMNTEAFF	TGTGCCAGTGGGGCAGCTATGAACACTGAAGCTTTCTTT
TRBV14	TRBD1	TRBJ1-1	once	CASSSTGASTEAFF	TGTGCCAGCAGCTCTACAGGGGCTAGCACTGAAGCTTTCTTT
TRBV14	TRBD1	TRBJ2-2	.	CASSQDLVRGYTGELFF	TGTGCCAGCAGCCAAGATCTCGTCAGGGGGTACACCGGGGAGCTGTTTTTT
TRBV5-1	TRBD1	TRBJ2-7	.	CASSTGDRDSSEQYF	TGCGCCAGCAGCACGGGGGACAGGGATTCTTCCGAGCAGTACTTC
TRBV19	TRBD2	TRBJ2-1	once	CASSIGTLGPRLAGVYNEQFF	TGTGCCAGTAGTATCGGGACACTTGGGCCCCGGCTAGCGGGAGTCTACAATGAGCAGTTCTTC
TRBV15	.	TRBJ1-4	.	CATSRGQGYEKLFF	TGTGCCACCAGCAGAGGTCAGGGGTACGAAAAACTGTTTTTT
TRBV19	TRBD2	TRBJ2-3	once	CASSTPGRGSTDTQYF	TGTGCCAGTAGTACCCCCGGGAGGGGGAGCACAGATACGCAGTATTTT
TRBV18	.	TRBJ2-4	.	CASSAGTQKYF	TGTGCCAGCTCGGCCGGGACCCAAAAGTACTTC
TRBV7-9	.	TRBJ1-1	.	CASSLGAFNTEAFF	TGTGCCAGCAGCTTAGGGGCCTTCAACACTGAAGCTTTCTTT
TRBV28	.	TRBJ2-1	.	CASSLMYNEQFF	TGTGCCAGCAGTTTAATGTACAATGAGCAGTTCTTC
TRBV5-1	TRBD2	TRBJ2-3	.	CASSLRLAGDMADTQYF	TGCGCCAGCAGCTTGAGGCTAGCGGGAGATATGGCAGATACGCAGTATTTT
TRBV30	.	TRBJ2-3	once	CAWSASDTQYF	TGTGCCTGGAGTGCGTCAGATACGCAGTATTTT
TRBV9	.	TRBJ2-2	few	CASSVGPSGELFF	TGTGCCAGCAGCGTAGGCCCTTCCGGGGAGCTGTTTTTT
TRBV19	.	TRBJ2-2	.	CASSYTGANTGELFF	TGTGCCAGTAGTTATACAGGCGCGAACACCGGGGAGCTGTTTTTT
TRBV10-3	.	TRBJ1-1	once	CATKDESGTNTEAFF	TGTGCCACCAAGGATGAATCAGGGACGAACACTGAAGCTTTCTTT
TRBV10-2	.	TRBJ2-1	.	CASSESSGVGNEQFF	TGCGCCAGCAGTGAGTCTAGTGGGGTGGGCAATGAGCAGTTCTTC
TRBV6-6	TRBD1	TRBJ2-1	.	CASSYSGTGVNEQFF	TGTGCCAGCAGTTACTCGGGGACAGGGGTTAATGAGCAGTTCTTC
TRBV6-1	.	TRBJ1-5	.	CASKGLFEGQQPQHF	TGTGCCAGCAAGGGACTATTCGAGGGCCAACAGCCCCAGCATTTT
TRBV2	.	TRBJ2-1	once	CASSESYEQFF	TGTGCCAGCAGTGAGTCTTATGAGCAGTTCTTC
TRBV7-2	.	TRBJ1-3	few	CASSLWHGNTIYF	TGTGCCAGCAGCTTATGGCACGGAAACACCATATATTTT
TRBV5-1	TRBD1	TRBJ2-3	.	CASSRTGDSTDTQYF	TGCGCCAGCAGCCGGACAGGGGACAGCACAGATACGCAGTATTTT
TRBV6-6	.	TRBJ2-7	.	CASSPRGNSYEQYF	TGTGCCAGCAGTCCCCGGGGTAACTCCTACGAGCAGTACTTC
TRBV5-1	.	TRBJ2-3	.	CASSLSRPATDTQYF	TGCGCCAGCAGCTTGAGTAGGCCCGCCACAGATACGCAGTATTTT